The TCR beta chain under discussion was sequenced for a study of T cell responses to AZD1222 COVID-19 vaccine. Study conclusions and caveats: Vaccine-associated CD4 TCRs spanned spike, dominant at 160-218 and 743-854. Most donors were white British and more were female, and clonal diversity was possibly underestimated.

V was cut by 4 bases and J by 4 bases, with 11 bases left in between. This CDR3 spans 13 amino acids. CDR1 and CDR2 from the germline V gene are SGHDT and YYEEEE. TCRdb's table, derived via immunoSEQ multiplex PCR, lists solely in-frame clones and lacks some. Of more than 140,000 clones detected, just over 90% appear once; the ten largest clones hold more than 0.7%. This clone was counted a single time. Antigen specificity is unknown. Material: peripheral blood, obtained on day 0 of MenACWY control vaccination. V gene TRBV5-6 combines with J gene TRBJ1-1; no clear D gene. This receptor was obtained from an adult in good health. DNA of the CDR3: TGTGCCAGCAGCAGAGGACGGGTCACTGAAGCTTTCTTT. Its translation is CASSRGRVTEAFF.